This TCR beta chain was found in a study of blood T cells in healthy people across ages. Germline V gene lookup returns CDR1 DFQATT and CDR2 SNEGSKA (reference sequence). The CDR3 is 15 amino acids. A sample-barcoded 5' primer and a J-beta primer mix were used in a second PCR of about 7 to 11 cycles. Each CDR3 protein is one row after TCRdb ran MiXCR on the 5' RACE reads. The repertoire holds roughly 1,500,000 distinct CDR3 sequences, with around 39% as singletons. Sequencing input: blood. The genes are TRBV20-1 and TRBJ2-7, with D possibly being TRBD2 (7 bases). The J call could be wrong; TRBJ2-4 is a better fit for the DNA end. This TCR came from a woman younger than 35 in good health. CDR3 amino acids: CSARDGGGGQNIQYF. CDR3 DNA sequence: TGCAGTGCTAGAGATGGGGGCGGGGGCCAAAACATTCAGTACTTC.